This T cell receptor beta chain is from a study of tumor-infiltrating lymphocytes in primary liver carcinoma. The overall study: All lesions had stage T1-T3 N0M0 and roughly 4 to 11 cm widths.

Unsorted whole blood yielded the blood RNA, and germline DNA was also extracted. Prior to the surgical procedure, roughly 4.2 milliliters of peripheral blood were collected. The CDR3 totals 15 residues. Trimming left V 3 bases short and J 5 bases short, with 15 bases between. Germline assignment: CDR1 SGHRS and CDR2 YFSETQ. Regarding the study as a whole: Overlap in tumor-adjacent and tumor-blood pairs fell below that of tumor region pairs. Unsorted bulk samples meant CD4+ and CD8+ repertoires went uncompared.

TCR beta cDNA was reverse-transcribed from about 0.45 ug of total RNA. The reaction used a constant-region primer and ProtoScript II reverse transcriptase. Three-round nested multiplex PCR performed with slightly modified ARM-PCR produced the TCR beta libraries. For roughly 10 cycles apiece, the opening two PCR rounds ran with TRBV1-TRBV30 forward primers and a C-beta reverse primer. MiXCR was run by TCRdb on the multiplex PCR reads, yielding one entry per CDR3 protein. Of fewer than 350,000 distinct CDR3 sequences in the sample, roughly two thirds were seen once. For this clonotype: The antigen is undetermined.

The sequence was obtained from a man aged 40-49 years with primary liver carcinoma and hepatitis B virus infection. Sequenced input: peripheral blood. The V and J genes are TRBV5-1 and TRBJ2-1; D is unclear. CDR3 in DNA: TGCGCCAGCAGCTCCGGGTCGAGATTTAACAATGAGCAGTTCTTC. Its protein product is CASSSGSRFNNEQFF. Drawing the rest from reference TRBV5-1 and TRBJ2-1, the complete variable domain is KAGVTQTPRYLIKTRGQQVTLSCSPISGHRSVSWYQQTPGQGLQFLFEYFSETQRNKGNFPGRFSGRQFSNSRSEMNVSTLELGDSALYLCASSSGSRFNNEQFFGPGTRLTVL.